These 6 T cell receptor beta chains came from one sample sequenced in a study of cytomegalovirus exposure and HLA in healthy donors. Amplification used 60 Vbeta primers and 13 Jbeta primers. The repertoire was sequenced with immunoSEQ multiplex PCR; TCRdb's copy has only in-frame clones and lacks some. Of about 160,000 clones listed, 70% to 85% are singletons. The sequencing input was PBMCs. These receptors originate from a man aged 25 to 45 in good health and CMV-seropositive.

The rearrangement joins TRBV27 to TRBJ2-2; 9 bases are a match to TRBD2. There are 16 residues in the CDR3. Germline V lookup: CDR1 MNHEY, CDR2 SMNVEV (reference sequence). V dropped 6 bases and J dropped 1; count of bases not matched to a gene: 6. The CDR3, as DNA: TGTGCCAGCAGACCGCGGGAGGGGGGGAACACCGGGGAGCTGTTTTTT. It translates to CASRPREGGNTGELFF.

This sequence joins TRBV6-5 and TRBJ2-5; tentative D call: TRBD1 (5 bases). Trimming took 3 bases from V and 5 from J, leaving 19 bases between them. Germline V lookup: CDR1 MNHEY, CDR2 SVGAGI. The CDR3 contains 16 residues. The DNA for the CDR3 is TGTGCCAGCAGTTATAAATTCTCAGGGTCGGTGGAGACCCAGTACTTC. This translates into CASSYKFSGSVETQYF.

J is TRBJ1-4 and V is TRBV28; TRBD1 aligns across 7 bases. Trimming took 2 bases from V and 5 from J; bases not matched to a gene: 8. Germline CDR1 MDHEN, CDR2 SYDVKM. The CDR3 extends over 16 amino acids. The CDR3 sequence is CASSLEGTDTNEKLFF. The CDR3 coding sequence is TGTGCCAGCAGTTTAGAGGGGACAGATACAAATGAAAAACTGTTTTTT. The variable domain in full, with the rest retrieved from reference TRBV28 and TRBJ1-4, is DVKVTQSSRYLVKRTGEKVFLECVQDMDHENMFWYRQDPGLGLRLIYFSYDVKMKEKGDIPEGYSVSREKKERFSLILESASTNQTSMYLCASSLEGTDTNEKLFFGSGTQLSVL.

Only one count was recorded for this clone. The gene calls are TRBV5-1 and TRBJ1-4; maybe TRBD1 (5 bases). Germline V lookup: CDR1 SGHRS, CDR2 YFSETQ. V lost 5 bases and J lost 0, with 14 bases in between. The CDR3 has 16 amino acids. CDR3 DNA: TGCGCCAGCAGACAGTCGGGGACTACAACTAATGAAAAACTGTTTTTT. It encodes CASRQSGTTTNEKLFF.

In this sample, this clone turned up once. The chain recombines TRBV13 with TRBJ1-6, with 11 bases identical to TRBD1. The ends lost 4 bases at V and 10 bases at J; junction bases unmatched: 3. This CDR3 has 14 amino acids. CDR1 and CDR2 from the germline V gene are PRHDT and FYEKMQ (reference sequence). CDR3 sequence: CASSSGQGGSPLHF. In DNA form, the CDR3 reads TGTGCCAGCAGCTCGGGACAGGGGGGATCACCCCTCCACTTT.

The gene calls are TRBV7-2 and TRBJ2-3; 7 bases line up with TRBD1. Losses at the gene ends were 7 bases for V and 1 base for J; bases not matched to a gene: 11. CDR1 is SGHTA, CDR2 FQGNSA, per germline. This CDR3 spans 16 amino acids. CDR3 protein: CASTKNQGVRTDTQYF. CDR3 coding DNA: TGTGCCAGCACCAAGAACCAGGGGGTTCGCACAGATACGCAGTATTTT.